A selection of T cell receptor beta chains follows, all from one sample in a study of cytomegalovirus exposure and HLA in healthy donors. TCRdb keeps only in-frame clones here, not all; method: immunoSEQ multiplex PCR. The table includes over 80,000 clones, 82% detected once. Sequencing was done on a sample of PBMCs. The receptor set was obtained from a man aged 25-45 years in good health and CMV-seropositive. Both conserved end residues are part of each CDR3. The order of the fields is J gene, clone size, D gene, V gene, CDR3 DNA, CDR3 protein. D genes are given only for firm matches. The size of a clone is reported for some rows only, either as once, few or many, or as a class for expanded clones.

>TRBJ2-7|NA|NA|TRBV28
TGTGCCAGCAGTTTAAGGCCAGCCAGGGCCTACGAGCAGTACTTC
CASSLRPARAYEQYF
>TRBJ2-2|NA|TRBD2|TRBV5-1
TGCGCCAGCAGCTTCCGACTAGCGGAGTACACCGGGGAGCTGTTTTTT
CASSFRLAEYTGELFF
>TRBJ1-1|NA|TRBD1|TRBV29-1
TGCAGCGTTCTGGACAGGGACTCTGAAGCTTTCTTT
CSVLDRDSEAFF
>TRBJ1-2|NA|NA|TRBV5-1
TGCGCCAGCAGCTTGGGGGCCTTGGAAGACTATGGCTACACCTTC
CASSLGALEDYGYTF
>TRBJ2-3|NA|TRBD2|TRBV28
TGTGCCAGCAGTGAGACTAGCGGGAGGAAGAAAGATACGCAGTATTTT
CASSETSGRKKDTQYF
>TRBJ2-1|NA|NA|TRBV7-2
TGTGCCAGCAGCTTAGTTAGCGGGACAGCTTACAATGAGCAGTTCTTC
CASSLVSGTAYNEQFF
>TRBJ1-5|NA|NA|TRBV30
TGTGCCTGGAGTGTACGCAGGGGAAGCAATCAGCCCCAGCATTTT
CAWSVRRGSNQPQHF
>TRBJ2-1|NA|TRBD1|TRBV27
TGTGCCAGCAGTTTAGGACAGGGATTCTCCTACAATGAGCAGTTCTTC
CASSLGQGFSYNEQFF
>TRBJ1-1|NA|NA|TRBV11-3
TGTGCCAGCAGCCCGCCCGACACGACTGAAGCTTTCTTT
CASSPPDTTEAFF
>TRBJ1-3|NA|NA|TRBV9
TGTGCCAGCAGCTCCGGAGGTACCGGAAGCTCTGGAAACACCATATATTTT
CASSSGGTGSSGNTIYF
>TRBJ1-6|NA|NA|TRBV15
TGTGCCACCAGCAGGGACAGAAATTCACCCCTCCACTTT
CATSRDRNSPLHF
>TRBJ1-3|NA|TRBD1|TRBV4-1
TGCGCCAGCAGCCAAGGATGGAAAACAGGGGCTGGAAACACCATATATTTT
CASSQGWKTGAGNTIYF
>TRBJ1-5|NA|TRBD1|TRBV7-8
TGTGCCAGCGGACAGGACAATCAGCCCCAGCATTTT
CASGQDNQPQHF
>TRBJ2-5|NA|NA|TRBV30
TGTGCCTGGAGTGGGCGGGGCCAAGAGACCCAGTACTTC
CAWSGRGQETQYF
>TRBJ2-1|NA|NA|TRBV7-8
TGTGCCAGCAGCTCCAGGGCGCAACCGGGACTTACTACCAATGAGCAGTTCTTC
CASSSRAQPGLTTNEQFF
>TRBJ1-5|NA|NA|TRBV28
TGTGCCAGCAGCCCTCCGAGACTCTTAAGCAATCAGCCCCAGCATTTT
CASSPPRLLSNQPQHF
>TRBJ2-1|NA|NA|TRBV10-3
TGTGCCATCAGTGGCCGCCAGACTAGCTCCTACAATGAGCAGTTCTTC
CAISGRQTSSYNEQFF
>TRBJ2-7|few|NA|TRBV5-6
TGTGCCAGCAGCTTGGTAGACACCTACGAGCAGTACTTC
CASSLVDTYEQYF
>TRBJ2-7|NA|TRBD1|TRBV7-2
TGTGCCAGCAGCTCATGGGACAGATCCTACGAGCAGTACTTC
CASSSWDRSYEQYF
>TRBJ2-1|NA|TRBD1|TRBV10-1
TGCGCCAGCAGTGAGTCAGGGGGCCCCTACAATGAGCAGTTCTTC
CASSESGGPYNEQFF
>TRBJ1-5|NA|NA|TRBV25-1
TGTGCCAGCAGCATGACAGGTAGCAATCAGCCCCAGCATTTT
CASSMTGSNQPQHF
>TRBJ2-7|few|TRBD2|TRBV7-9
TGTGCCAGCAGCTCTAGCGGGACAGCCTACGAGCAGTACTTC
CASSSSGTAYEQYF
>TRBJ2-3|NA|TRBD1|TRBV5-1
TGCGCCAGCAGCTCCGGACAGGGCCCAGATACGCAGTATTTT
CASSSGQGPDTQYF
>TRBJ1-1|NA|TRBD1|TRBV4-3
TGCGCCAGCAGCCAAGTGGGGCAGGGGGCGTTTGAAGCTTTCTTT
CASSQVGQGAFEAFF
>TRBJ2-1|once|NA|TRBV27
TGTGCCAGCAGTTTAGGCGGAAGCTCCTACAATGAGCAGTTCTTC
CASSLGGSSYNEQFF
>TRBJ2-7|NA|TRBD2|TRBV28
TGTGCCAGCAGTTTGATGGGACTAGCGGACTACGAGCAGTACTTC
CASSLMGLADYEQYF
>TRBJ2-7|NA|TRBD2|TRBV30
TGTGCCTGGAGTGGCACTAGCGGGAACTACGAGCAGTACTTC
CAWSGTSGNYEQYF
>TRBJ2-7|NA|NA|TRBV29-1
TGCAGCGTTACGACTAGCTCCTACGAGCAGTACTTC
CSVTTSSYEQYF
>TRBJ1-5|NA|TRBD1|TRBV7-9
TGTGCCAGCAGCTTATGGGCGGGGACGGACAGGCCCAATCAGCCCCAGCATTTT
CASSLWAGTDRPNQPQHF
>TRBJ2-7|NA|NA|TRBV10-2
TGCGCCAGCAGCGACAGGTGGGCCTACGAGCAGTACTTC
CASSDRWAYEQYF
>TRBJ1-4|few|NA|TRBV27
TGTGCCAGCAGTTTATCTCCCGCGTCTGAAAATGAAAAACTGTTTTTT
CASSLSPASENEKLFF
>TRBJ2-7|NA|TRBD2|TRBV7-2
TGTGCCAGCAGCTTAGCGGCTAGCGGTTCCTACGAGCAGTACTTC
CASSLAASGSYEQYF
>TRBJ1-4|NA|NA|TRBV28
TGTGCCAGCAGCCCAGCGGGGGCCGATGAAAAACTGTTTTTT
CASSPAGADEKLFF
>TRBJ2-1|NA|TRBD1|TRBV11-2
TGTGCCAGCAGCTTGGGACAGGTCTACAATGAGCAGTTCTTC
CASSLGQVYNEQFF
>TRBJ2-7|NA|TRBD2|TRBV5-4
TGTGCCAGCAGCTTTAGCGGGAGCCCCGCCTACGAGCAGTACTTC
CASSFSGSPAYEQYF
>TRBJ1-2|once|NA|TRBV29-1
TGCAGCGTTGAAGCCAGGCGACCCTCTAACTATGGCTACACCTTC
CSVEARRPSNYGYTF